This TCR beta chain came from a study of blood T cell repertoires in COVID-19. Germline V lookup: CDR1 KGHSH, CDR2 LQKENI. CDR3 length: 14 residues. The V segment lost 2 bases and the J segment 5 bases; nucleotides outside the gene matches: 0. Generated by immunoSEQ multiplex PCR, the TCRdb table keeps only in-frame clones and is missing some. The sample lists about 220,000 clones, 82% seen once, with about 3.7% in the top ten. The clonotype originates from a woman aged 60-75 years who had recovered from COVID-19. Source material: PBMCs or T cells enriched from blood (not recorded which). This sequence joins TRBV18 and TRBJ1-6; 7 nucleotides agree with TRBD1. This CDR3 reads CASSPGTDNSPLHF. The CDR3 bases are TGTGCCAGCTCACCAGGGACAGATAATTCACCCCTCCACTTT.